The 5 T cell receptor beta chains reported below all come from one sample, sequenced in a study of blood T cell repertoires in COVID-19. Clones were read by immunoSEQ multiplex PCR, and TCRdb kept only the in-frame ones, dropping some. The sample includes about 170,000 clones, approximately 84% of them seen just once. Material: peripheral blood. Receptors were obtained from a woman at least 80 years old with COVID-19, enrolled during active disease.

The J gene is TRBJ2-1, the V gene TRBV18; TRBD2 matches 8 bases. The ends lost 3 bases at V and 4 bases at J; junction bases unmatched: 5. The CDR3 runs to 15 residues. CDR1 and CDR2 (germline): KGHSH, LQKENI. DNA for the CDR3: TGTGCCAGCTCACCTCTTGTAGCGGGGTACAATGAGCAGTTCTTC. It codes for CASSPLVAGYNEQFF.

V and J are TRBV7-2 and TRBJ2-4; the match to TRBD2 covers 9 bases. The CDR3 runs to 15 residues. CDR1 is SGHTA and CDR2 is FQGNSA in the germline V gene. Trimming cost V 5 bases and J 3 bases; bases outside gene matches: 5. The CDR3 bases are TGTGCCAGCAGCGGACGGACTAGCGTCAAAAACATTCAGTACTTC. As protein: CASSGRTSVKNIQYF.

J is TRBJ1-2 and V is TRBV27; D is undetermined. Trimming took 5 bases from V and 4 from J, leaving 17 bases between them. The CDR3 runs 15 residues. Germline V gene lookup returns CDR1 MNHEY and CDR2 SMNVEV (reference sequence). In nucleotides, the CDR3 is TGTGCCAGCAGTCCGTTCTCCGGGATTCCCTATGGCTACACCTTC. This codes for CASSPFSGIPYGYTF.

This chain links TRBV5-4 with TRBJ2-1, with 14 nucleotides matching TRBD2. The CDR3 is 18 amino acids. In germline, CDR1 is SGHNT, CDR2 YYREEE (reference sequence). V lost 0 bases, J lost 8 bases, and 10 bases stayed unmatched. The chain's CDR3 is CASSLVGRLAGGQDEQFF. CDR3 in DNA: TGTGCCAGCAGCTTGGTGGGCCGACTAGCGGGGGGGCAGGATGAGCAGTTCTTC.

This sequence joins TRBV9 and TRBJ2-1; D gene ambiguous. Germline V gene data show CDR1 as SGDLS and CDR2 as YYNGEE. V dropped 0 bases and J dropped 6 bases, with 7 bases sitting between them. The CDR3 runs 13 residues. CDR3 coding DNA: TGTGCCAGCAGCGTAGACCACTCCAATGAGCAGTTCTTC. Translation: CASSVDHSNEQFF.